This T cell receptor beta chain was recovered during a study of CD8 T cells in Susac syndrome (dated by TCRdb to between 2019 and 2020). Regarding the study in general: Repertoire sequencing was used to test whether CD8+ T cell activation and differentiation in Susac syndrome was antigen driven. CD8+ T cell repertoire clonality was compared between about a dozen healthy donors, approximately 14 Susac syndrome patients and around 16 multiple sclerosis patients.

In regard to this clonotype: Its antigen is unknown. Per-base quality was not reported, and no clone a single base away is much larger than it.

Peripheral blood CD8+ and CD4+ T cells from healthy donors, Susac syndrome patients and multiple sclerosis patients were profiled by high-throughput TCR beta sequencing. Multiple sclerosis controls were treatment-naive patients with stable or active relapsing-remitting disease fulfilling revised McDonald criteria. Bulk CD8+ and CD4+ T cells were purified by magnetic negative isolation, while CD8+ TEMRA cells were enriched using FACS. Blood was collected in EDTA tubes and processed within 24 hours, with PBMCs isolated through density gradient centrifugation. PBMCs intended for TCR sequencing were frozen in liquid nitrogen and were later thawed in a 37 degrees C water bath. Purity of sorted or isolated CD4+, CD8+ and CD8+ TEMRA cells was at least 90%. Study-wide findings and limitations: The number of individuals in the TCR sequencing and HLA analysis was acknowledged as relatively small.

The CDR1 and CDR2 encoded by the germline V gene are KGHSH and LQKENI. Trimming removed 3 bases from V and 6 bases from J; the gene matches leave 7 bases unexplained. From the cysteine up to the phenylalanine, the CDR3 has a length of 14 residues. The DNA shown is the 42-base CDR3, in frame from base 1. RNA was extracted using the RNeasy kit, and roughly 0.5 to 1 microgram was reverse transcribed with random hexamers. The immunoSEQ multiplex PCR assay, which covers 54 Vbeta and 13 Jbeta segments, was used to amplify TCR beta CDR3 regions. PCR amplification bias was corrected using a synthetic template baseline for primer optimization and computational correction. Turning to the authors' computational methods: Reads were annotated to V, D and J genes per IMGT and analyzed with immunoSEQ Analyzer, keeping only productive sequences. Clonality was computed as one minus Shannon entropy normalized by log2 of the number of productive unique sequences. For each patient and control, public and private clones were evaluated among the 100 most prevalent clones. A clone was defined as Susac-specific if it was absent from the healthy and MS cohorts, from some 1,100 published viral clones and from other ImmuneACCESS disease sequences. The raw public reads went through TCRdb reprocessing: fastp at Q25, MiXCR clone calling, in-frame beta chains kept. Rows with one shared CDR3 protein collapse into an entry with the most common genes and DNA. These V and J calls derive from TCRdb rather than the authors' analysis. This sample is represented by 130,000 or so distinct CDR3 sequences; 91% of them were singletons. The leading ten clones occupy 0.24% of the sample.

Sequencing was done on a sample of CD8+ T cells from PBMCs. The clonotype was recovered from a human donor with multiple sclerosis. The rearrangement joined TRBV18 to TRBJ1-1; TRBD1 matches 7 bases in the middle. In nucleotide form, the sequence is TGTGCCAGCTCACCTCGACAGGGTGGCTCTGAAGCTTTCTTT. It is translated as CASSPRQGGSEAFF. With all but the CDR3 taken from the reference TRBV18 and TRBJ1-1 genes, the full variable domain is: NAGVMQNPRHLVRRRGQEARLRCSPMKGHSHVYWYRQLPEEGLKFMVYLQKENIIDESGMPKERFSAEFPKEGPSILRIQQVVRGDSAAYFCASSPRQGGSEAFFGQGTRLTVV.